The 13 T cell receptor beta chains below all came from one sample that was sequenced in a study of neurological immune-mediated disorders. TCRdb reprocessed the 5' RACE reads via MiXCR and lists one record per CDR3 protein. The table records 40,000 or so distinct CDR3 sequences, over 8.5% of them present only once. The time point here: technical triplicate 1. Sequencing was performed on PBMCs. The receptors come from a man aged 60 to 75 with HTLV-1-associated myelopathy (HAM/TSP).

This clonotype was recorded many times. The rearrangement uses TRBV5-1 and TRBJ2-2; TRBD2 aligns across 14 bases. Trimming removed 4 bases from V and 5 bases from J; junction bases left unmatched: 1. This CDR3 has 15 residues. Per germline, CDR1 SGHRS and CDR2 YFSETQ. CDR3 amino acids: CASSRTSGRTGELFF. DNA for the CDR3: TGCGCCAGCAGCCGGACTAGCGGGAGGACCGGGGAGCTGTTTTTT.

Of note for this clonotype: With a much larger clone just one base away, this may be a read error. This sequence joins TRBV19 and TRBJ2-7, with D unclear. CDR3 length: 13 residues. Per germline, CDR1 LNHDA and CDR2 SQIVND (reference sequence). V was trimmed by 3 bases and J by 4 bases, leaving 10 bases between them. The CDR3 is CASSINGFYEQYF. The CDR3 coding sequence is TGTGCCAGTAGTATCAATGGGTTTTACGAGCAGTACTTC.

This clonotype was recorded at least ten times. The CDR3 spells CASRYSRGNEQFF. The CDR3 coding sequence is TGCGCCAGCAGGTACTCTCGCGGCAATGAGCAGTTCTTC. V usage is TRBV5-1 and J usage is TRBJ2-1; D uncertain. This CDR3 contains 13 residues. V was clipped by 5 bases and J by 6 bases, with 12 bases between them. Germline values: CDR1 SGHRS, CDR2 YFSETQ.

This clonotype came up many times. The rearrangement links TRBV9 to TRBJ2-1, with TRBD2 matching 16 bases. The CDR3 contains 19 residues. Germline V gene lookup returns CDR1 SGDLS and CDR2 YYNGEE. The junction had 11 bases not matched to a gene; V was cut back by 5 bases and J by 3 bases. CDR3 nucleotides: TGTGCCAGCAGTAATTCCGGGACTAGCGGGAGGGCTCACTACAATGAGCAGTTCTTC. It encodes CASSNSGTSGRAHYNEQFF.

This clonotype was seen many times. V gene TRBV10-2 combines with J gene TRBJ1-5; D call uncertain. The V and J ends lost 7 bases and 3 bases respectively, with 10 bases between them. This CDR3 spans 13 amino acids. CDR1 and CDR2 from the germline V gene are WSHSY and SAAADI. The DNA of the CDR3 is TGCGCCAGCAAACAAGCCAACAATCAGCCCCAGCATTTT. Its protein is CASKQANNQPQHF.

This clonotype has a count of ten or more. The DNA of the CDR3 is TGCAGCGTTGAACCCAGACTAGCGGGGGACACAGATACGCAGTATTTT. Translating gives CSVEPRLAGDTDTQYF. This sequence joins TRBV29-1 and TRBJ2-3; 12 bases are a match to TRBD2. Losses at the gene ends were 2 bases for V and 2 bases for J; bases not matched to a gene: 5. CDR3 size: 16 residues. CDR1 is SQVTM and CDR2 is ANQGSEA in the germline V gene.

Ten or more counts support this clonotype. The rearrangement uses TRBV6-5 and TRBJ2-3; TRBD2 might be the D (6 bases). CDR3 size: 14 residues. Trimming took 0 bases from V and 7 from J, leaving 11 bases between them. CDR1 and CDR2 (germline): MNHEY, SVGAGI. As DNA, the CDR3 is TGTGCCAGCAGTTACTCTACGGAGGGATATACGCAGTATTTT. This encodes CASSYSTEGYTQYF.

This clonotype was seen ten or more times. The V and J genes are TRBV5-1 and TRBJ2-3; D unresolved. The CDR3 runs 15 residues. Germline V gene lookup returns CDR1 SGHRS and CDR2 YFSETQ. V was trimmed by 1 base and J by 3 bases, leaving 12 bases between them. The DNA for the CDR3 is TGCGCCAGCAGCTTGATAACAGAAGCGACAGATACGCAGTATTTT. It codes for CASSLITEATDTQYF.

This clonotype was counted ten times or more. The rearrangement uses TRBV7-3 and TRBJ2-1; 7 bases line up with TRBD1. The germline V gene has CDR1 SGHTA and CDR2 FQGTGA. Trimming took 5 bases from V and 9 from J; bases not matched to a gene: 7. The CDR3 spans 13 residues. This CDR3 reads CASSPGGQVEQFF. As DNA, the CDR3 is TGTGCCAGCAGCCCAGGGGGACAAGTTGAGCAGTTCTTC.

This clonotype has a single count. This chain uses TRBV7-2 with TRBJ2-5; D is possibly TRBD2 (5 bases). In germline, CDR1 is SGHTA, CDR2 FQGNSA. Trimming stripped 4 bases from V and 3 bases from J, with 9 bases between. The CDR3 has 13 amino acids. The CDR3: CASSSPGKETQYF. The CDR3 coding sequence is TGTGCCAGCAGCTCTCCGGGAAAAGAGACCCAGTACTTC.

The chain recombines TRBV9 with TRBJ2-7, with 12 positions matching TRBD2. Trimming cost V 2 bases and J 2 bases; bases outside gene matches: 8. Germline loops: CDR1 SGDLS, CDR2 YYNGEE. The CDR3 covers 17 residues. The CDR3 here is CASSVSASGRGTYEQYF. In DNA form, the CDR3 reads TGTGCCAGCAGCGTTTCCGCTAGCGGGAGGGGGACCTACGAGCAGTACTTC.

This clonotype rates as medium-sized. This sequence joins TRBV5-1 and TRBJ2-3; the D is unclear. Germline CDR1 and CDR2: SGHRS and YFSETQ. CDR3 length: 13 residues. The V gene lost 0 bases and the J gene lost 4 bases, with 6 bases spanning the gap. The CDR3: CASSLEGADTQYF. The CDR3 DNA reads as TGCGCCAGCAGCTTGGAGGGCGCAGATACGCAGTATTTT.

This clonotype was seen ten or more times. The chain has TRBV5-5 and TRBJ1-1, with D unresolved. V lost 0 bases, J lost 1 base, and 4 bases lay in between. The germline V gene has CDR1 SGHKS and CDR2 YYEKEE (reference sequence). This CDR3 is built from 13 residues. The DNA for the CDR3 is TGTGCCAGCAGCTTGGATCAGAACACTGAAGCTTTCTTT. Translating it yields CASSLDQNTEAFF.